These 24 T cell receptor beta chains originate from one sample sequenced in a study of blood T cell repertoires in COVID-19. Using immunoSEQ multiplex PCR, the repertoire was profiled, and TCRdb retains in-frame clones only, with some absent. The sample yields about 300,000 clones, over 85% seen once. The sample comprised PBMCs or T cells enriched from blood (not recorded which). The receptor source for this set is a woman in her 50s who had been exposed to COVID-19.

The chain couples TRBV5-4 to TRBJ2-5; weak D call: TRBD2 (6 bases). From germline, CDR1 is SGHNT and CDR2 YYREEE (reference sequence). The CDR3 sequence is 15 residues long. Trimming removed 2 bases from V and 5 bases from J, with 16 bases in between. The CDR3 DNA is TGTGCCAGCAGCTTCGGAGGGGCGCAGATCGAGACCCAGTACTTC. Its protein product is CASSFGGAQIETQYF. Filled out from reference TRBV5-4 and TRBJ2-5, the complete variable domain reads ETGVTQSPTHLIKTRGQQVTLRCSSQSGHNTVSWYQQALGQGPQFIFQYYREEENGRGNFPPRFSGLQFPNYSSELNVNALELDDSALYLCASSFGGAQIETQYFGPGTRLLVL.

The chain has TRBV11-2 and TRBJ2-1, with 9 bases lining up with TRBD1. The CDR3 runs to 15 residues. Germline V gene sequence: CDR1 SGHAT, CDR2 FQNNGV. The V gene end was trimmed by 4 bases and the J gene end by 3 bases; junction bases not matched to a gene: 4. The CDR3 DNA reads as TGTGCCAGCAGCTCGGGACAGGGAAACTACAATGAGCAGTTCTTC. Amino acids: CASSSGQGNYNEQFF.

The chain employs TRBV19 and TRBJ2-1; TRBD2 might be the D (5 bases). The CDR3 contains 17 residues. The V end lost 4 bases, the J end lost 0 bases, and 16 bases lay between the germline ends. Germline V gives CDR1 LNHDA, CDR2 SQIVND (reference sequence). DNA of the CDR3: TGTGCCAGTAGTACCCCCGGGGAGAAGAGCTCCTACAATGAGCAGTTCTTC. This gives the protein CASSTPGEKSSYNEQFF.

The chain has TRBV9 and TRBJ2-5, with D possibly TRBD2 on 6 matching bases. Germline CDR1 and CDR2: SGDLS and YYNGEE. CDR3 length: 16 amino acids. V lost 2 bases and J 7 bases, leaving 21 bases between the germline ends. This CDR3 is CASSVDFGGPFGTQYF. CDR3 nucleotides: TGTGCCAGCAGCGTTGACTTCGGGGGACCATTCGGGACCCAGTACTTC. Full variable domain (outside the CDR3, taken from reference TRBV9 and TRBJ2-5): DSGVTQTPKHLITATGQRVTLRCSPRSGDLSVYWYQQSLDQGLQFLIQYYNGEERAKGNILERFSAQQFPDLHSELNLSSLELGDSALYFCASSVDFGGPFGTQYFGPGTRLLVL.

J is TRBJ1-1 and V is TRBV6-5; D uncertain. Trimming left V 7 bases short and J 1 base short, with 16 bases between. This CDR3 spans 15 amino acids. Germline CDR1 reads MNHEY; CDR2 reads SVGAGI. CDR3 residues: CASKAKAGGNTEAFF. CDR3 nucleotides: TGTGCCAGCAAGGCGAAGGCCGGAGGGAACACTGAAGCTTTCTTT.

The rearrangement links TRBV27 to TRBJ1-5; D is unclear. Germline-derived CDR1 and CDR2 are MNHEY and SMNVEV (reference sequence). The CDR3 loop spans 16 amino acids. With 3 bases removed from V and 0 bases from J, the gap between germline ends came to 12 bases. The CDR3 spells CASSFSGTVSNQPQHF. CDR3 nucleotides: TGTGCCAGCAGTTTTTCAGGTACTGTTAGCAATCAGCCCCAGCATTTT.

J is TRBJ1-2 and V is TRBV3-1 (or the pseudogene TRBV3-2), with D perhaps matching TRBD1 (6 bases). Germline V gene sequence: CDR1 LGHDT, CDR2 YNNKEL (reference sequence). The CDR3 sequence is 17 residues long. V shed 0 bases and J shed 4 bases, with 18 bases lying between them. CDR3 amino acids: CASSQETVGAVSYGYTF. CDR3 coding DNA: TGTGCCAGCAGCCAAGAGACAGTGGGGGCAGTCTCCTATGGCTACACCTTC.

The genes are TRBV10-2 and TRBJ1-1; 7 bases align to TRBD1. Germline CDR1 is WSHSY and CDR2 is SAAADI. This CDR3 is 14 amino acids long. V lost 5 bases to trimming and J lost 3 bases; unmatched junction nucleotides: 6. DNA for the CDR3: TGCGCCAGCAGTAGAACAGGGGAGGACACTGAAGCTTTCTTT. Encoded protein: CASSRTGEDTEAFF.

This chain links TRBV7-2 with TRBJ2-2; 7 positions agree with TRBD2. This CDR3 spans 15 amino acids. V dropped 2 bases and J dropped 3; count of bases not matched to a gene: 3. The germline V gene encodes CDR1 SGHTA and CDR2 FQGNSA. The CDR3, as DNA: TGTGCCAGCAGCTTAAGCGGGGCCGACACCGGGGAGCTGTTTTTT. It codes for CASSLSGADTGELFF.

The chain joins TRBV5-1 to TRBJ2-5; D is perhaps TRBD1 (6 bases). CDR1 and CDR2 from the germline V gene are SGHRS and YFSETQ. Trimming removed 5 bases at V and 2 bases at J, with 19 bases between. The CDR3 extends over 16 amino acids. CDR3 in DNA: TGCGCCAGCAGTTTAACCCCGGACAGAATACAAGAGACCCAGTACTTC. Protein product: CASSLTPDRIQETQYF.

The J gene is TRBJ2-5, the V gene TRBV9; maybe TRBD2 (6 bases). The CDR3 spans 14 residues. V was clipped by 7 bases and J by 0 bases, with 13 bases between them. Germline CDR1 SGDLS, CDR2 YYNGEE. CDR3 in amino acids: CASGGSGYQETQYF. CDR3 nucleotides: TGTGCCAGCGGGGGAAGCGGGTACCAAGAGACCCAGTACTTC.

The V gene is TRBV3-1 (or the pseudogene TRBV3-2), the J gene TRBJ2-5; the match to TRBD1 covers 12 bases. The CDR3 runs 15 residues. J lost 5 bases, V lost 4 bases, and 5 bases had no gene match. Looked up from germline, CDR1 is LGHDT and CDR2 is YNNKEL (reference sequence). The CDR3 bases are TGTGCCAGCAGCCCGGGACAGGGGGCTTCGGAGACCCAGTACTTC. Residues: CASSPGQGASETQYF.

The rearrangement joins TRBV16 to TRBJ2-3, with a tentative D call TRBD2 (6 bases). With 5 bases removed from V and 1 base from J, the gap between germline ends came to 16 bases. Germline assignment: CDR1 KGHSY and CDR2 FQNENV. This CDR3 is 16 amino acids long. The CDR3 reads CASSDPSDAGTDTQYF. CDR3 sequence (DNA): TGTGCCAGCAGCGACCCTAGCGATGCTGGCACAGATACGCAGTATTTT. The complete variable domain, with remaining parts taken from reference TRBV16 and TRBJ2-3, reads GEEVAQTPKHLVRGEGQKAKLYCAPIKGHSYVFWYQQVLKNEFKFLISFQNENVFDETGMPKERFSAKCLPNSPCSLEIQATKLEDSAVYFCASSDPSDAGTDTQYFGPGTRLTVL.

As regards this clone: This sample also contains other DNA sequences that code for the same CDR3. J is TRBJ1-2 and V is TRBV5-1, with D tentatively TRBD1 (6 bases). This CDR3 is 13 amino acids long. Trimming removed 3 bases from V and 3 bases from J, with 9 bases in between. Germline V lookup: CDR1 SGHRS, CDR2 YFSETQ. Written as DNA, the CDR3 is TGCGCCAGCAGCTCCTCAGGGGACTATGGCTACACCTTC. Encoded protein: CASSSSGDYGYTF.

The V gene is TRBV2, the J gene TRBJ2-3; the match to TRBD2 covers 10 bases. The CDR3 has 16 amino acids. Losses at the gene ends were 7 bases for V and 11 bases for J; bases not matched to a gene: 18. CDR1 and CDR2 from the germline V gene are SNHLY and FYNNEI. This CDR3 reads CASNPLLAGDSSEQYF. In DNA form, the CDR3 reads TGTGCCAGCAACCCTCTGCTAGCGGGGGATAGCAGTGAGCAGTATTTT.

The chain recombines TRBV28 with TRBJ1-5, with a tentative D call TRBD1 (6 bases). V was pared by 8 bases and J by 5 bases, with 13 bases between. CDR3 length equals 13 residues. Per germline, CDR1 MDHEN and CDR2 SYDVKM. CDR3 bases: TGTGCCAGCCGACACAGGGAGCATCAGCCCCAGCATTTT. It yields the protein CASRHREHQPQHF.

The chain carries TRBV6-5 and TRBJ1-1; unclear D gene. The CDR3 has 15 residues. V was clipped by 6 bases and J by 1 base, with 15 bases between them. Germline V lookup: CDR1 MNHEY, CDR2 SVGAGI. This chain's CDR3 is CASSNRAGRNTEAFF. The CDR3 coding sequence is TGTGCCAGCAGCAACCGGGCGGGTCGGAACACTGAAGCTTTCTTT.

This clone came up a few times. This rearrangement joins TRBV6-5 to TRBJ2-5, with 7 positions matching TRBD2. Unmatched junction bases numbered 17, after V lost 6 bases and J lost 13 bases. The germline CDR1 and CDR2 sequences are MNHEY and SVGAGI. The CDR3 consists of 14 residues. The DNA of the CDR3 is TGTGCCAGCAGAGGGACCTCCGGGGGGACCCAACCGTACTTC. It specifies CASRGTSGGTQPYF.

The CDR3: CASRGQGAGLGEAFF. CDR3 in DNA: TGTGCCAGCAGGGGACAGGGTGCGGGATTAGGGGAAGCTTTCTTT. The chain joins TRBV2 to TRBJ1-1; TRBD1 matches 9 bases. From germline, CDR1 is SNHLY and CDR2 FYNNEI. This CDR3 is built from 15 residues. Trimming cost V 6 bases and J 8 bases; bases outside gene matches: 13.

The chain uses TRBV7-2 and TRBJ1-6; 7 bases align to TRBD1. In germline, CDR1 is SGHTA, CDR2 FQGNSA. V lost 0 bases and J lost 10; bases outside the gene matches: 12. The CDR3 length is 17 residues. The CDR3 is CASSLAGGTGVGSPLHF. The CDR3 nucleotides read TGTGCCAGCAGCTTAGCGGGTGGTACAGGGGTAGGATCACCCCTCCACTTT. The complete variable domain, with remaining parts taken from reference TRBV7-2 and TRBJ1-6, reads GAGVSQSPSNKVTEKGKDVELRCDPISGHTALYWYRQSLGQGLEFLIYFQGNSAPDKSGLPSDRFSAERTGGSVSTLTIQRTQQEDSAVYLCASSLAGGTGVGSPLHFGNGTRLTVT.

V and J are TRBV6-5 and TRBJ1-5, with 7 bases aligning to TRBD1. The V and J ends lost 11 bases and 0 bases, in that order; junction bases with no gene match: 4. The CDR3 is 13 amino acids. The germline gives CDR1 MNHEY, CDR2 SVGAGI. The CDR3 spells CAGTVNSNQPQHF. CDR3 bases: TGTGCCGGGACAGTGAATAGCAATCAGCCCCAGCATTTT.

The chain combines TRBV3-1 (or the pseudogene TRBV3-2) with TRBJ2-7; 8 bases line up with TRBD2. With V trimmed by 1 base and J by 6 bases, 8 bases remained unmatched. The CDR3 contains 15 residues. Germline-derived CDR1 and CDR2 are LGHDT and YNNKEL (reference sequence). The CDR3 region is CASSQGRGAYGEQYF. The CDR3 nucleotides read TGTGCCAGCAGCCAAGGGCGGGGGGCCTACGGCGAGCAGTACTTC.

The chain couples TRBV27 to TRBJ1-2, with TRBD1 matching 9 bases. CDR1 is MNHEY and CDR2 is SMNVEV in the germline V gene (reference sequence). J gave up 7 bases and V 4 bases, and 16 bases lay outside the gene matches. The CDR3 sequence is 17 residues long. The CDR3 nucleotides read TGTGCCAGCAGTTCATTCGTAAGGAGGGACAGGGTGCGTGGCTACACCTTC. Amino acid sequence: CASSSFVRRDRVRGYTF.

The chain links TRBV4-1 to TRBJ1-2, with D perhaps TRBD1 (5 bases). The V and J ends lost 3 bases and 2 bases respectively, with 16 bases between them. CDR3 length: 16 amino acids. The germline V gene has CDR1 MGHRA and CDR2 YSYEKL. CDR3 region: CASSQTERGGNYGYTF. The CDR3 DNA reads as TGCGCCAGCAGCCAGACCGAACGGGGGGGGAACTATGGCTACACCTTC.